These 18 T cell receptor beta chains originate from one sample sequenced in a study of shared clonotypes between healthy human individuals (dated by TCRdb to about 2020). CD8 naive samples were CD45RO-negative cells positively selected for CCR7, giving a CD45RA+CCR7+ population that excluded TemRA cells. The method behind the library was the immunoSEQ multiplex PCR assay. What TCRdb holds here is the immuneACCESS table cut down to in-frame rearrangements. Part of the clones is not present; checked against another copy, under half of the missing clones reflect an unresolved V gene, and the others are unexplained. A total of more than 2 million clones appear in this sample, just under 95% of them only once. Roughly 1% of the sample belongs to the ten largest clones. The source material was naive CD8+ T cells sorted from blood. The cell subset or site label for this specimen denotes: CD45RA+CCR7+. The receptors originated from a man aged 18 to 29 in good health.

This chain links TRBV11-3 with TRBJ2-1; 9 bases map to TRBD1. Looked up from germline, CDR1 is SGHNT and CDR2 is YENEEA. With V trimmed by 5 bases and J by 3 bases, 8 bases remained unmatched. The CDR3 runs 16 residues. The CDR3 sequence: CASSVTGTGNYNEQFF. The CDR3 DNA follows: TGTGCCAGCAGCGTCACCGGGACAGGGAACTACAATGAGCAGTTCTTC. Combining the CDR3 with reference TRBV11-3 and TRBJ2-1 gives the whole variable domain EAGVVQSPRYKIIEKKQPVAFWCNPISGHNTLYWYLQNLGQGPELLIRYENEEAVDDSQLPKDRFSAERLKGVDSTLKIQPAELGDSAVYLCASSVTGTGNYNEQFFGPGTRLTVL.

The chain recombines TRBV2 with TRBJ2-5, with TRBD1 as a possible D gene (6 bases). The germline V gene encodes CDR1 SNHLY and CDR2 FYNNEI. The CDR3 length is 13 residues. V lost 8 bases to trimming and J lost 2 bases, with 12 bases between them. CDR3 nucleotide sequence: TGTGCCAGCGGGGACACAGTTCAAGAGACCCAGTACTTC. It translates to CASGDTVQETQYF. Full variable domain (outside the CDR3, taken from reference TRBV2 and TRBJ2-5): EPEVTQTPSHQVTQMGQEVILRCVPISNHLYFYWYRQILGQKVEFLVSFYNNEISEKSEIFDDQFSVERPDGSNFTLKIRSTKLEDSAMYFCASGDTVQETQYFGPGTRLLVL.

The genes are TRBV27 and TRBJ2-7; 10 bases fit TRBD1. This CDR3 comprises 14 residues. CDR1 is MNHEY and CDR2 is SMNVEV in the germline V gene (reference sequence). J lost 3 bases, V lost 6 bases, and 5 bases had no gene match. The CDR3 reads CASRPGTGVYEQYF. The CDR3 nucleotides read TGTGCCAGCAGACCCGGGACAGGGGTCTACGAGCAGTACTTC.

The V call is TRBV6-1, the J call TRBJ1-2; unclear D gene. The CDR3 length is 12 residues. The germline V and J ends were trimmed by 6 bases and 6 bases, with 11 bases remaining between them. Germline assignment: CDR1 MNHNS and CDR2 SASEGT. The CDR3 loop is CASRKDGDGYTF. The CDR3 bases are TGTGCCAGCAGAAAGGACGGCGATGGCTACACCTTC.

This chain connects TRBV27 to TRBJ1-4; no clear D. The CDR3 totals 17 residues. Trimming stripped 2 bases from V and 4 bases from J, with 17 bases between. The germline V gene encodes CDR1 MNHEY and CDR2 SMNVEV (reference sequence). CDR3: CASSLKAGGLLNEKLFF. The CDR3 DNA reads as TGTGCCAGCAGTTTAAAGGCTGGTGGCCTTCTTAATGAAAAACTGTTTTTT.

The chain carries TRBV7-9 and TRBJ1-2; 7 bases line up with TRBD1. The CDR3 sequence is 13 residues long. V shed 5 bases, J shed 8 bases, and the junction held 8 bases outside the gene matches. The germline gives CDR1 SEHNR, CDR2 FQNEAQ (reference sequence). In DNA, the CDR3 is TGTGCCAGCAGCCGCGACAGGGCCTGGGGCTACACCTTC. Translated: CASSRDRAWGYTF.

J is TRBJ2-1 and V is TRBV5-1; D is unclear. The CDR3 consists of 12 residues. Germline lookup yields CDR1 SGHRS and CDR2 YFSETQ. Trimming left V 4 bases short and J 2 bases short, with 4 bases between. The CDR3 DNA sequence: TGCGCCAGCAGCCGCACCTACAATGAGCAGTTCTTC. Its translation: CASSRTYNEQFF. Filled out from reference TRBV5-1 and TRBJ2-1, the complete variable domain reads KAGVTQTPRYLIKTRGQQVTLSCSPISGHRSVSWYQQTPGQGLQFLFEYFSETQRNKGNFPGRFSGRQFSNSRSEMNVSTLELGDSALYLCASSRTYNEQFFGPGTRLTVL.

DNA for the CDR3: TGTGCCAGCAGCTCCGAAGAGGCGGGGGGTCCCTACGAGCAGTACTTC. As protein: CASSSEEAGGPYEQYF. The V call is TRBV7-9, the J call TRBJ2-7; 8 nucleotides align to TRBD2. With 4 bases clipped from V and 2 bases from J, the junction kept 10 bases outside the gene matches. CDR3 size: 16 residues. Germline values: CDR1 SEHNR, CDR2 FQNEAQ (reference sequence).

This chain joins TRBV6-5 and TRBJ2-7; D might be TRBD1 (6 bases). Trimming left V 2 bases short and J 6 bases short, with 17 bases between. This CDR3 is 15 amino acids long. The germline gives CDR1 MNHEY, CDR2 SVGAGI. CDR3 DNA sequence: TGTGCCAGCAGTTACGCGGGCGAGGGGGTATCCGAGCAGTACTTC. Protein sequence: CASSYAGEGVSEQYF.

The chain uses TRBV27 and TRBJ2-7; TRBD2 matches at 7 bases. The CDR3 loop spans 13 amino acids. Germline CDR1 MNHEY, CDR2 SMNVEV (reference sequence). V was pared by 6 bases and J by 2 bases, with 4 bases of the junction left unmatched. CDR3 nucleotide sequence: TGTGCCAGCAGCCGGGGGGTAGCCTACGAGCAGTACTTC. Its translation is CASSRGVAYEQYF.

In its sample, this clone was seen once. The V call is TRBV28, the J call TRBJ1-5, with D perhaps TRBD1 (5 bases). V lost 4 bases to trimming and J lost 3 bases, with 10 bases between them. There are 14 residues in the CDR3. CDR1 and CDR2 from the germline V gene are MDHEN and SYDVKM. The CDR3 nucleotides are TGTGCCAGCAGTTCGTGGGGCAACAATCAGCCCCAGCATTTT. Its translation: CASSSWGNNQPQHF.

The chain uses TRBV5-8 and TRBJ1-1; the D is unclear. The V end lost 3 bases, the J end lost 6 bases, and 6 bases lay between the germline ends. The CDR3 is made up of 11 amino acids. CDR1 is SGHTS, CDR2 YDEGEE, per germline. As DNA, the CDR3 is TGTGCCAGCAGCTCGCCGTCTGAAGCTTTCTTT. Protein sequence: CASSSPSEAFF.

Notes on this clone: At the DNA level, this CDR3 is encoded by other sequences in the same sample as well. The rearrangement links TRBV7-9 to TRBJ2-1, with D perhaps TRBD2 (5 bases). Germline loops: CDR1 SEHNR, CDR2 FQNEAQ (reference sequence). The V gene lost 1 base and the J gene lost 8 bases, with 9 bases spanning the gap. This CDR3 has 13 residues. The DNA for the CDR3 is TGTGCCAGCAGCTTAGACGGGATAGATGAGCAGTTCTTC. The encoded protein is CASSLDGIDEQFF.

The chain is built from TRBV6-5 and TRBJ2-3, with 11 bases lining up with TRBD2. This CDR3 is built from 13 residues. V shed 4 bases and J 6 bases; nucleotides not matched to a gene: 0. The V gene's germline CDR1 is MNHEY and CDR2 SVGAGI. The CDR3, as DNA: TGTGCCAGCAGTTGGACTAGCGGGGATACGCAGTATTTT. Protein product: CASSWTSGDTQYF.

The CDR3 protein is CASSYTGNTIYF. The CDR3 DNA reads TGTGCCAGCAGTTATACGGGAAACACCATATATTTT. The rearrangement joins TRBV6-6 to TRBJ1-3, with unresolved D. Germline assignment: CDR1 MNHNY and CDR2 SVGAGI (reference sequence). Between the trimmed V and J ends, which lost 3 bases and 4 bases, there was a span of 4 bases. This CDR3 is 12 amino acids long.

The chain has TRBV7-2 and TRBJ2-1; D is possibly TRBD1 or TRBD2 (5 bases each). Germline V gives CDR1 SGHTA, CDR2 FQGNSA. V lost 3 bases, J lost 3 bases, and 9 bases lay in between. The CDR3 consists of 14 residues. CDR3 protein: CASSFAGSYNEQFF. The CDR3, as DNA: TGTGCCAGCAGCTTTGCAGGGAGCTACAATGAGCAGTTCTTC.

The chain joins TRBV4-3 to TRBJ2-2; perhaps TRBD2 as D (5 bases). V was clipped by 1 base and J by 1 base, with 10 bases between them. Germline lookup yields CDR1 LGHNA and CDR2 YSLEER. This CDR3 has 16 residues. The CDR3 sequence: CASSQGLLENTGELFF. Written as DNA, the CDR3 is TGCGCCAGCAGCCAAGGTCTACTAGAGAACACCGGGGAGCTGTTTTTT.

This chain uses TRBV11-2 with TRBJ2-1, with 8 bases matching TRBD2. CDR3 length: 16 amino acids. V shed 1 base, J shed 4 bases, and the junction held 6 bases outside the gene matches. Per the germline V gene, CDR1 is SGHAT and CDR2 is FQNNGV. The CDR3 protein is CASSLVPGGGYNEQFF. Here the CDR3 DNA reads TGTGCCAGCAGCTTAGTGCCGGGAGGGGGGTACAATGAGCAGTTCTTC. Together with reference TRBV11-2 and TRBJ2-1, the CDR3 gives the full variable domain: EAGVAQSPRYKIIEKRQSVAFWCNPISGHATLYWYQQILGQGPKLLIQFQNNGVVDDSQLPKDRFSAERLKGVDSTLKIQPAKLEDSAVYLCASSLVPGGGYNEQFFGPGTRLTVL.